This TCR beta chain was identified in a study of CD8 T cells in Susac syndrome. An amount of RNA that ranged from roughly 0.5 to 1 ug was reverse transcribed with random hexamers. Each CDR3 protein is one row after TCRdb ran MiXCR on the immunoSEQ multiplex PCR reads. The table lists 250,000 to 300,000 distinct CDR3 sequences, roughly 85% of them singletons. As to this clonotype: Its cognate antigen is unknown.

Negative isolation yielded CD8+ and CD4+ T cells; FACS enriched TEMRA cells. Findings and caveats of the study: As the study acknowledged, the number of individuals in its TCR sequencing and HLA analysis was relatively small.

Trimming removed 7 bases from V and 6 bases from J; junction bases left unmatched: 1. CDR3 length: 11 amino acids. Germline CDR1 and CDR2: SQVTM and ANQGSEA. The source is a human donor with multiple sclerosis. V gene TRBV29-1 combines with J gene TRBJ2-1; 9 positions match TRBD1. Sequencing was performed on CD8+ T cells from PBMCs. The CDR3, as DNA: TGCAGCGGACAGGGGGTCAATGAGCAGTTCTTC. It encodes CSGQGVNEQFF.